The clone carrying this TCR beta chain appeared once. Its antigen is as yet unknown. The sample is drawn from a study of cytomegalovirus exposure and HLA in healthy donors. Background on the study: HLA-typed donors were the source of approximately 80 million unique TCRs held in an early data release. Membership in the Caucasian-associated ancestry cluster was found for around 81% of roughly 360 genotyped donors. Study-level results: Under in vitro conditions, a few CMV-associated chains were confirmed as specific for CMV antigens. Information on immune exposure was restricted to one variable (CMV serostatus).

This CDR3 region has 16 residues. The junction had 6 bases not matched to a gene; V was cut back by 3 bases and J by 2 bases. Germline loops: CDR1 KGHSH, CDR2 LQKENI. 60 Vbeta and 13 Jbeta primers were used in PCR. Clones were read by immunoSEQ multiplex PCR, and TCRdb kept only the in-frame ones, dropping some. The sample has 150,000 to 180,000 clones; about 68% are singletons. This clonotype was sampled from a man between 25 and 39 years old in good health and CMV-seronegative. The sample taken for sequencing was PBMCs. This sequence joins TRBV18 and TRBJ2-3, with 9 nucleotides matching TRBD1. Here the CDR3 reads CASSPTRTGVTDTQYF. The CDR3 nucleotides read TGTGCCAGCTCACCCACACGGACAGGGGTCACAGATACGCAGTATTTT.